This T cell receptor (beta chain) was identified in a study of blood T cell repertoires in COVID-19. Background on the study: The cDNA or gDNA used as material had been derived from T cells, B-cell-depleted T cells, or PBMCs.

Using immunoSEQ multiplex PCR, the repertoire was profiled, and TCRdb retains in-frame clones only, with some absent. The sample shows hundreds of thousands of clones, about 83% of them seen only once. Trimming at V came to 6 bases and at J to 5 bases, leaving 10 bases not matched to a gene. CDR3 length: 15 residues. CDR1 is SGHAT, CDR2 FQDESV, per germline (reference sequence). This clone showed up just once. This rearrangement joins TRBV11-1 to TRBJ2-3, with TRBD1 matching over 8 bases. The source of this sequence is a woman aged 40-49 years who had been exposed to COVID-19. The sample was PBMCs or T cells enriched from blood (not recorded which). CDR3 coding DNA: TGTGCCAGCAGTCCTCAGGGGGCGTGGAGAGATACGCAGTATTTT. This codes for CASSPQGAWRDTQYF.